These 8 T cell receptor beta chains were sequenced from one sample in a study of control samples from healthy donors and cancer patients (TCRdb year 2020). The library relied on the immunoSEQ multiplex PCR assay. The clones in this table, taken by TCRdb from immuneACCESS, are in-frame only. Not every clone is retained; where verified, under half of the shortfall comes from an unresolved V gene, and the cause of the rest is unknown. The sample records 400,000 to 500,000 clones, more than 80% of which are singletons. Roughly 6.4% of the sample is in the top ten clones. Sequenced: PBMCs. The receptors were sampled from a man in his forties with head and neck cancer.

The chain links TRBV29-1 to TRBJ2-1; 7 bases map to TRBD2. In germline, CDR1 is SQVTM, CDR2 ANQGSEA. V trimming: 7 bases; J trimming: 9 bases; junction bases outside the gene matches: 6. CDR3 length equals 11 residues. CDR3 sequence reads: CSARLASEQFF. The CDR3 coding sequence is TGCAGCGCTAGACTAGCCAGTGAGCAGTTCTTC.

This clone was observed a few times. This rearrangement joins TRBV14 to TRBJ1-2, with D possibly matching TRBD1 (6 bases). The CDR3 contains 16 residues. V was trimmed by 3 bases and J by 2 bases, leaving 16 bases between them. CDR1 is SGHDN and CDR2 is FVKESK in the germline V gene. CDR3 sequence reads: CASSHTPQGSNYGYTF. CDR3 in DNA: TGTGCCAGCAGCCACACCCCCCAGGGGTCGAACTATGGCTACACCTTC.

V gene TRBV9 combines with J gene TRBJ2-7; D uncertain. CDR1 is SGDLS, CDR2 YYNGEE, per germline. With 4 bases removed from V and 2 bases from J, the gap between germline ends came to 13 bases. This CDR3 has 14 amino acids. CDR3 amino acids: CASSRGTVPYEQYF. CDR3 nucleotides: TGTGCCAGCAGCAGAGGTACGGTCCCCTACGAGCAGTACTTC.

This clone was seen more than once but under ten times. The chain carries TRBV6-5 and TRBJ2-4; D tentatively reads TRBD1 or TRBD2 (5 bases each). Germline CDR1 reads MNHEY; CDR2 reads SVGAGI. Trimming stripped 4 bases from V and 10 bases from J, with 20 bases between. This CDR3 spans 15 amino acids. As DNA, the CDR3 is TGTGCCAGCAGTTCGGTTCCGGGACCCTTTTCAATTCAGTACTTC. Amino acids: CASSSVPGPFSIQYF.

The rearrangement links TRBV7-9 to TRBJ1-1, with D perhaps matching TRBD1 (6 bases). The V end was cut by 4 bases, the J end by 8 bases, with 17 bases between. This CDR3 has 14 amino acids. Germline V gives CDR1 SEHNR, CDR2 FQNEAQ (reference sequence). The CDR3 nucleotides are TGTGCCAGCAGCTACCGTGGGGGGCAGACAGAAGCTTTCTTT. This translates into CASSYRGGQTEAFF.

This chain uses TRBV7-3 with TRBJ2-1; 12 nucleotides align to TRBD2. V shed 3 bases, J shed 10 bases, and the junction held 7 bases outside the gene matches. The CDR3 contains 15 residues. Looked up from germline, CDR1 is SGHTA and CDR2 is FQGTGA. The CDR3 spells CASSFRGLAGGEQFF. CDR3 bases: TGTGCCAGCAGCTTTCGGGGACTAGCGGGCGGGGAGCAGTTCTTC.

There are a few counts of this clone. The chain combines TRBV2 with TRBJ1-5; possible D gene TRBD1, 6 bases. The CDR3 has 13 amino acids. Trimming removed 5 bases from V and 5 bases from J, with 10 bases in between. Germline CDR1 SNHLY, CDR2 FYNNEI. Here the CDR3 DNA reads TGTGCCAGCAGTACAGGGCTGGATCAGCCCCAGCATTTT. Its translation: CASSTGLDQPQHF.

The CDR3: CASSILVQVGNQPQHF. CDR3 nucleotides: TGTGCCAGTAGTATATTAGTGCAGGTTGGCAATCAGCCCCAGCATTTT. The chain recombines TRBV19 with TRBJ1-5; D not certain. This CDR3 comprises 16 residues. Germline values: CDR1 LNHDA, CDR2 SQIVND (reference sequence). V dropped 2 bases and J dropped 2 bases, with 13 bases sitting between them.